A single sample is the source of the 32 T cell receptor beta chains below, sequenced in a study of regulatory T cells in long-lasting Graves disease. Noted time point: newly diagnosed GD, antithyroid drugs for less than 3 months. Scientists built the TCR library using RNA that was extracted from PBMCs. Sequencing libraries for TCR beta were prepared with iRepertoire HTBI primers and Arm-PCR of CDR3 regions. TCRdb processed the multiplex PCR reads anew with MiXCR; each CDR3 protein has one entry. This sample carries roughly 500,000 distinct CDR3 sequences, 12% of them seen once, and the ten largest clones take about 8.9%. This same sample was also part of a study on T cells in Graves' hyperthyroidism and ophthalmopathy.

The sample here was peripheral blood mononuclear cells (PBMCs), taken at new diagnosis, from a patient treated with antithyroid drugs. The receptors were gathered from a woman in her 30s with Graves disease.

There are many counts of this clonotype. The rearrangement uses TRBV28 and TRBJ1-2, with 12 bases lining up with TRBD1. Germline CDR1 and CDR2: MDHEN and SYDVKM. V was pared by 5 bases and J by 5 bases, with 9 bases of the junction left unmatched. CDR3 length equals 16 residues. The CDR3 DNA sequence: TGTGCCAGCAGTATCTCCGGGACAGGGGGCTTTTATGGCTACACCTTC. This translates into CASSISGTGGFYGYTF.

This clonotype was seen at least ten times. V usage is TRBV7-2 and J usage is TRBJ1-5; 7 nucleotides agree with TRBD1. J lost 5 bases, V lost 1 base, and 8 bases had no gene match. This CDR3 is built from 16 residues. Germline loops: CDR1 SGHTA, CDR2 FQGNSA. In DNA form, the CDR3 reads TGTGCCAGCAGCTTAGTCGGCAGGGGGTCTTATCAGCCCCAGCATTTT. Translation gives CASSLVGRGSYQPQHF.

Turning to this clonotype: At one end, the junction sequence differs from germline, possibly due to a read error. The V gene is TRBV19, the J gene TRBJ2-7, with TRBD1 matching 8 bases. The CDR3 contains 15 residues. Germline-derived CDR1 and CDR2 are LNHDA and SQIVND (reference sequence). The DNA for the CDR3 is TGTGCCGGTAGTACATTCCAGGGGGCGGAGTACGAGCAGTACTTC. Translating gives CAGSTFQGAEYEQYF. The full variable domain, in which reference TRBV19 and TRBJ2-7 provide the parts outside the CDR3, is DGGITQSPKYLFRKEGQNVTLSCEQNLNHDAMYWYRQDPGQGLRLIYYSQIVNDFQKGDIAEGYSVSREKKESFPLTVTSAQKNPTAFYLCAGSTFQGAEYEQYFGPGTRLTVT.

The sample holds many counts of this clonotype. The V gene is TRBV11-2, the J gene TRBJ2-5; D may correspond to TRBD1 or TRBD2 (5 bases each). The germline V and J ends were trimmed by 2 bases and 5 bases, with 15 bases remaining between them. The V gene's germline CDR1 is SGHAT and CDR2 FQNNGV. The CDR3 runs 15 residues. CDR3 sequence (DNA): TGTGCCAGCAGCTTAATGCCAGGGAGTGAGGAGACCCAGTACTTC. Protein: CASSLMPGSEETQYF.

This clonotype was seen at least ten times. The chain couples TRBV27 to TRBJ2-3; 7 bases map to TRBD2. This CDR3 is built from 14 residues. Trimming removed 5 bases from V and 8 bases from J; junction bases left unmatched: 10. Germline loops: CDR1 MNHEY, CDR2 SMNVEV (reference sequence). The CDR3: CASSPTPSGSTQYF. CDR3 bases: TGTGCCAGCAGTCCGACCCCTAGCGGATCTACGCAGTATTTT.

This chain joins TRBV5-6 and TRBJ2-3; D is ambiguous. The germline CDR1 and CDR2 sequences are SGHDT and YYEEEE. The CDR3 contains 15 residues. Trimming took 4 bases from V and 4 from J, leaving 16 bases between them. CDR3 DNA sequence: TGTGCCAGCAGCCGCCGGTACCTGCGCCCAGATACGCAGTATTTT. Residues: CASSRRYLRPDTQYF.

The gene calls are TRBV11-2 and TRBJ2-1, with D possibly TRBD1 on 5 matching bases. The CDR3 length is 13 residues. Trimming removed 5 bases at V and 6 bases at J, with 11 bases between. Germline CDR1 reads SGHAT; CDR2 reads FQNNGV. CDR3 region: CASSAWTPNEQFF. The DNA of the CDR3 is TGTGCCAGCAGCGCTTGGACACCCAATGAGCAGTTCTTC.

This clonotype turned up a few times. Given a much more abundant clone one base away, this may be a read error. This chain links TRBV27 with TRBJ1-6; no reliable D call. The V end was cut by 6 bases, the J end by 5 bases, with 14 bases between. Looked up from germline, CDR1 is MNHEY and CDR2 is SMNVEV (reference sequence). This CDR3 contains 15 residues. CDR3: CASRTLGGDNSPLHF. In DNA, the CDR3 is TGTGCCAGCAGAACCCTCGGCGGCGATAATTCACCCCTCCACTTT.

The CDR3 DNA follows: TGTGCCAGCAGCTTAGACAAAGGCCAGCGCGGCTACACCTTC. Amino acids: CASSLDKGQRGYTF. This rearrangement joins TRBV7-9 to TRBJ1-2; D gene unclear. Trimming shortened V by 1 base and J by 8 bases, and 14 bases separated the two germline ends. The CDR3 is 14 residues long. Germline values: CDR1 SEHNR, CDR2 FQNEAQ (reference sequence).

A few counts support this clonotype. The V and J genes are TRBV7-9 and TRBJ2-4; TRBD2 matches 11 bases. Germline CDR1 is SEHNR and CDR2 is FQNEAQ (reference sequence). V was clipped by 5 bases and J by 6 bases; unmatched bases: 9. The CDR3 is 16 amino acids. CDR3 in amino acids: CASSPVSGLAVNIQYF. In nucleotides, the CDR3 is TGTGCCAGCAGCCCAGTGTCGGGACTAGCGGTAAACATTCAGTACTTC.

CDR3 nucleotides: TGTGCCAGCAGCGCTGGGACAGGGGTGAGCATTCAGTACTTC. This encodes CASSAGTGVSIQYF. The V and J genes are TRBV9 and TRBJ2-4, with 10 nucleotides matching TRBD1. Germline lookup yields CDR1 SGDLS and CDR2 YYNGEE. The CDR3 consists of 14 residues. The junction had 6 bases not matched to a gene; V was cut back by 3 bases and J by 9 bases.

The chain recombines TRBV10-1 with TRBJ1-5; no definite D call. This CDR3 is 15 amino acids long. V was trimmed by 7 bases and J by 6 bases, leaving 19 bases between them. Looked up from germline, CDR1 is WNHNN and CDR2 is SYGVQD (reference sequence). The CDR3 protein is CASTRWVVWSQPQHF. The CDR3 coding sequence is TGCGCCAGCACCCGATGGGTGGTATGGTCTCAGCCCCAGCATTTT.

Ten or more counts support this clonotype. The V call is TRBV19, the J call TRBJ1-1; a possible D gene is TRBD1 (5 bases). Germline lookup yields CDR1 LNHDA and CDR2 SQIVND (reference sequence). The CDR3 sequence is 13 residues long. Between the trimmed V and J ends, which lost 5 bases and 7 bases, there was a span of 14 bases. The DNA for the CDR3 is TGTGCCAGTAGTTTACTCGGGACGAGTGAAGCTTTCTTT. This codes for CASSLLGTSEAFF.

This clonotype was recorded a few times. The rearrangement links TRBV27 to TRBJ2-1, with D maybe TRBD2 (6 bases). There are 14 residues in the CDR3. Trimming cost V 6 bases and J 6 bases, with 15 bases left between them. Germline CDR1 MNHEY, CDR2 SMNVEV (reference sequence). For the CDR3, the DNA is TGTGCCAGCAGATGGGGACTCGACTCCAATGAGCAGTTCTTC. It translates to CASRWGLDSNEQFF.

This clonotype has a count of ten or more. CDR3 coding DNA: TGCAGTGAGGGCAGGGGAAGGGATCATAGCAATCAGCCCCAGCATTTT. This translates into CSEGRGRDHSNQPQHF. This chain connects TRBV20-1 to TRBJ1-5; the D gene is possibly TRBD1 (6 bases). This CDR3 is built from 16 residues. V was cut by 7 bases and J by 0 bases, with 19 bases left in between. Germline assignment: CDR1 DFQATT and CDR2 SNEGSKA (reference sequence).

This clonotype appeared many times. The J gene is TRBJ2-1, the V gene TRBV6-1; D may be TRBD1 or TRBD2 (5 bases each). Germline loops: CDR1 MNHNS, CDR2 SASEGT. V lost 7 bases, J lost 9 bases, and 25 bases lay in between. This CDR3 is built from 16 residues. The CDR3 loop is CASIYGTGTRRGEQFF. Here the CDR3 DNA reads TGTGCCAGCATCTATGGGACCGGGACCAGGAGAGGTGAGCAGTTCTTC.

This clonotype was picked up many times. The V call is TRBV11-2, the J call TRBJ2-7; D possibly corresponds to TRBD2 (6 bases). This CDR3 is 13 amino acids long. Germline V gene sequence: CDR1 SGHAT, CDR2 FQNNGV. V lost 3 bases to trimming and J lost 4 bases, with 10 bases between them. CDR3 protein: CASSFSGEYEQYF. CDR3 bases: TGTGCCAGCAGCTTTTCGGGGGAGTACGAGCAGTACTTC. Full variable domain (rest looked up from reference TRBV11-2 and TRBJ2-7): EAGVAQSPRYKIIEKRQSVAFWCNPISGHATLYWYQQILGQGPKLLIQFQNNGVVDDSQLPKDRFSAERLKGVDSTLKIQPAKLEDSAVYLCASSFSGEYEQYFGPGTRLTVT.

The rearrangement links TRBV18 to TRBJ2-1; 10 positions agree with TRBD1. J lost 3 bases, V lost 0 bases, and 2 bases had no gene match. The CDR3 loop spans 16 amino acids. Germline CDR1 is KGHSH and CDR2 is LQKENI. The DNA for the CDR3 is TGTGCCAGCTCACCACCCGGGACAGGGGTCTACAATGAGCAGTTCTTC. Translation: CASSPPGTGVYNEQFF.

The chain recombines TRBV27 with TRBJ2-1, with TRBD2 matching 11 bases. The V segment lost 3 bases and the J segment 7 bases; nucleotides outside the gene matches: 8. CDR3 length equals 16 residues. CDR1 MNHEY and CDR2 SMNVEV come from the germline V gene (reference sequence). The CDR3 loop is CASSFVAGGPRNEQFF. The DNA of the CDR3 is TGTGCCAGCAGTTTTGTAGCGGGAGGGCCAAGGAATGAGCAGTTCTTC.

In this sample, this clonotype turned up many times. The V gene is TRBV2, the J gene TRBJ1-5; D might be TRBD1 (6 bases). Trimming removed 6 bases from V and 7 bases from J, with 13 bases in between. CDR1 and CDR2 from the germline V gene are SNHLY and FYNNEI. The CDR3 covers 13 residues. As DNA, the CDR3 is TGTGCCAGCAGCAGGGGTTTAGGGCAGCCCCAGCATTTT. It yields the protein CASSRGLGQPQHF.

This clonotype was seen a single time. The chain recombines TRBV10-3 with TRBJ2-1, with 8 positions matching TRBD1. CDR3 size: 12 residues. Unmatched junction bases numbered 1, after V lost 4 bases and J lost 8 bases. The germline gives CDR1 ENHRY, CDR2 SYGVKD. Here the CDR3 reads CAISVQGDEQFF. CDR3 bases: TGTGCCATCAGTGTACAGGGGGATGAGCAGTTCTTC.

This clonotype has ten or more counts. This chain joins TRBV7-2 and TRBJ2-7; D remains unclear. Trimming cost V 0 bases and J 4 bases, with 19 bases left between them. The germline gives CDR1 SGHTA, CDR2 FQGNSA. This CDR3 is built from 17 residues. The CDR3: CASSLAGSPPRAYEQYF. CDR3 nucleotides: TGTGCCAGCAGCTTAGCCGGTAGCCCACCCCGGGCTTACGAGCAGTACTTC. Full variable domain (missing parts from reference TRBV7-2 and TRBJ2-7): GAGVSQSPSNKVTEKGKDVELRCDPISGHTALYWYRQSLGQGLEFLIYFQGNSAPDKSGLPSDRFSAERTGGSVSTLTIQRTQQEDSAVYLCASSLAGSPPRAYEQYFGPGTRLTVT.

This clonotype has a count of ten or more. The chain is built from TRBV19 and TRBJ2-7, with D unresolved. V gave up 0 bases and J gave up 6 bases, with 9 bases separating them. The CDR3 loop spans 13 amino acids. Germline lookup yields CDR1 LNHDA and CDR2 SQIVND (reference sequence). The CDR3 reads CASSIDSESEQYF. The CDR3 coding sequence is TGTGCCAGTAGTATAGATTCGGAGTCCGAGCAGTACTTC.

This clonotype was observed at least ten times. The CDR3 reads CSVNIPGYGYTF. The DNA of the CDR3 is TGCAGCGTTAATATCCCGGGCTATGGCTACACCTTC. The V gene is TRBV29-1, the J gene TRBJ1-2; D is undetermined. CDR1 SQVTM and CDR2 ANQGSEA come from the germline V gene. This CDR3 has 12 residues. Trimming removed 5 bases from V and 4 bases from J, with 11 bases in between. Filled out from reference TRBV29-1 and TRBJ1-2, the complete variable domain reads SAVISQKPSRDICQRGTSLTIQCQVDSQVTMMFWYRQQPGQSLTLIATANQGSEATYESGFVIDKFPISRPNLTFSTLTVSNMSPEDSSIYLCSVNIPGYGYTFGSGTRLTVV.

This clonotype occurred a few times. This sequence joins TRBV5-1 and TRBJ2-5; D tentatively reads TRBD1 or TRBD2 (5 bases each). CDR1 SGHRS and CDR2 YFSETQ come from the germline V gene. CDR3 length equals 14 residues. V lost 3 bases and J lost 0, with 9 bases in between. The CDR3 sequence: CASSSEGHQETQYF. The CDR3 DNA is TGCGCCAGCAGCTCCGAGGGACACCAAGAGACCCAGTACTTC.

This clonotype turned up a few times. The CDR3 loop is CASSLGTYGTGELFF. The CDR3 DNA is TGTGCCAGCAGCTTAGGGACATACGGCACCGGGGAGCTGTTTTTT. This sequence joins TRBV7-9 and TRBJ2-2; the D gene is possibly TRBD1 (5 bases). Trimming removed 1 base at V and 4 bases at J, with 10 bases between. In germline, CDR1 is SEHNR, CDR2 FQNEAQ (reference sequence). The CDR3 consists of 15 residues.

A few counts support this clonotype. The chain uses TRBV28 and TRBJ2-7, with TRBD2 matching over 9 bases. J lost 4 bases, V lost 5 bases, and 12 bases had no gene match. The germline V gene has CDR1 MDHEN and CDR2 SYDVKM. This CDR3 spans 16 amino acids. DNA for the CDR3: TGTGCCAGCAGTGACCCTAGCGGGAATGGGTCTTACGAGCAGTACTTC. Amino acids: CASSDPSGNGSYEQYF.

This chain links TRBV28 with TRBJ2-1, with D maybe TRBD2 (7 bases). The germline gives CDR1 MDHEN, CDR2 SYDVKM. V was clipped by 7 bases and J by 8 bases, with 21 bases between them. The CDR3 contains 15 residues. Written as DNA, the CDR3 is TGTGCCAGCACCAAACCGGGGAGGGGGTCCTATGAGCAGTTCTTC. Protein product: CASTKPGRGSYEQFF.

This chain links TRBV24-1 with TRBJ2-2; D ambiguous. Germline-derived CDR1 and CDR2 are KGHDR and SFDVKD. The V gene lost 2 bases and the J gene lost 1 base, with 13 bases spanning the gap. The CDR3 has 17 amino acids. The DNA of the CDR3 is TGTGCCACCAGTGATTCCCCGTATGGCTTGAACACCGGGGAGCTGTTTTTT. Protein: CATSDSPYGLNTGELFF.

This clonotype has ten or more counts. The V call is TRBV13, the J call TRBJ2-7; perhaps D is TRBD1 or TRBD2 (5 bases each). Between the trimmed V and J ends, which lost 10 bases and 2 bases, there was a span of 18 bases. CDR3 length: 14 residues. The germline V gene encodes CDR1 PRHDT and CDR2 FYEKMQ (reference sequence). Here the CDR3 reads CATHRGGTAYEQYF. DNA for the CDR3: TGTGCCACCCACCGGGGCGGAACTGCCTACGAGCAGTACTTC.

Only a few counts were recorded for this clonotype. The chain is built from TRBV6-5 and TRBJ2-1; 7 bases are a match to TRBD1. The CDR3 consists of 13 residues. CDR1 and CDR2 (germline): MNHEY, SVGAGI. J was trimmed by 13 bases and V by 4 bases; bases with no gene match: 10. DNA for the CDR3: TGTGCCAGCAGTTCCCTCGTTAGGGGGCGTCAGTTCTTC. Protein product: CASSSLVRGRQFF.

This chain joins TRBV20-1 and TRBJ1-4; D perhaps matches TRBD1 (5 bases). From germline, CDR1 is DFQATT and CDR2 SNEGSKA (reference sequence). V shed 0 bases and J shed 10 bases, with 9 bases lying between them. CDR3 length: 12 amino acids. CDR3 nucleotide sequence: TGCAGTGCTAGAGACCCGGGGCGAAAACTGTTTTTT. This gives the protein CSARDPGRKLFF.